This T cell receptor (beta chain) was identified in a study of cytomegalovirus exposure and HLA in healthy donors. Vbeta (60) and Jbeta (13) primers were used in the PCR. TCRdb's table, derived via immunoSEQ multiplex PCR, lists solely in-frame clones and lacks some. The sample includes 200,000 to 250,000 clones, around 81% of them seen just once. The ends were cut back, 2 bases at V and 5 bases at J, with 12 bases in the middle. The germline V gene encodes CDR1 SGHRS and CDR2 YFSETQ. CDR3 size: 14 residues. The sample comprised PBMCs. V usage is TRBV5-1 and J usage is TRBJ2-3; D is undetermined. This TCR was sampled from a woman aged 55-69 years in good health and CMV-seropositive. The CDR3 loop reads CASSFGSVRDTQYF. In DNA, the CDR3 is TGCGCCAGCAGCTTCGGGTCAGTGCGAGATACGCAGTATTTT.